A selection of T cell receptor beta chains follows, all from one sample in a study of vaccination and CD4 T cells after COVID-19. These receptors' antigens are unknown. Each CDR3 protein gets one entry after TCRdb re-called the PCR reads with MiXCR. The sample lists about 10,000 distinct CDR3 sequences; almost 65% were seen once. Sequenced material: CD4+ T cells from blood, cultured in vitro, taken before SARS-CoV-2 vaccination. These TCRs come from a human donor who had recovered from COVID-19. The CDR3 runs from the conserved cysteine through the conserved F or W. A D gene is named only where the DNA matches it firmly. For some rows the clone size is stated as once, few or many, or as a class when expanded; others skip it.

cdr3_nt cdr3_aa clone_size d_call j_call v_call
TGCGCCAGCAGTCCCACCCTCTTAGCGGGAGTAGCAGGAGATACGCAGTATTTT CASSPTLLAGVAGDTQYF NA TRBD2 TRBJ2-3 TRBV5-1
TGCAGTGCTAACCCGGTTCGCGAACTCCAAGAGACCCAGTACTTC CSANPVRELQETQYF NA NA TRBJ2-5 TRBV20-1
TGTGCCAGCAGCTTATATCTGGGTGGTCTTTCACCCCTCCACTTT CASSLYLGGLSPLHF NA NA TRBJ1-6 TRBV7-2
TGCAGTGCTACCCCGGGATCGAACACCGGGGAGCTGTTTTTT CSATPGSNTGELFF NA NA TRBJ2-2 TRBV20-1
TGTGCCAGCATGCAGGGACAGGGGGCTCGGGAGACCCAGTACTTC CASMQGQGARETQYF NA TRBD1 TRBJ2-5 TRBV6-1
TGTGCCAGCACCCCGGACCGTCTTAACACTGAAGCTTTCTTT CASTPDRLNTEAFF few NA TRBJ1-1 TRBV27
TGTGCCAGCAGTGAAGCGCTAGAAATAGATACGCAGTATTTT CASSEALEIDTQYF few NA TRBJ2-3 TRBV6-1
TGTGCCAGCAGCAAAGCCCCCCTAGCGGGGCCTGACACCGGGGAGCTGTTTTTT CASSKAPLAGPDTGELFF few NA TRBJ2-2 TRBV21-1
TGCGCCAGCAGTCCAGGCGGACAGGGGAACACTGAAGCTTTCTTT CASSPGGQGNTEAFF NA TRBD1 TRBJ1-1 TRBV5-1
TGTGCCAGCGGTTTCCAGGGGTGGTCACCCCTCCACTTT CASGFQGWSPLHF few NA TRBJ1-6 TRBV27
TGTGCCAGCAGTTTAGGTGGCGGCTTCTACGAGCAGTACTTC CASSLGGGFYEQYF NA NA TRBJ2-7 TRBV28
TGTGCCAGCAGTTACTCTAGCGGCACAGATACGCAGTATTTT CASSYSSGTDTQYF NA NA TRBJ2-3 TRBV6-5
TGCAGTGCTTCCAGGGGGGACAATCAGCCCCAGCATTTT CSASRGDNQPQHF few TRBD1 TRBJ1-5 TRBV20-1
TGTGCCAGCAGCTTAGATGGGAATCAGCCCCAGCATTTT CASSLDGNQPQHF NA NA TRBJ1-5 TRBV7-9
TGTGCCAGTACCGGGACTTCCACCGGGGAGCTGTTTTTT CASTGTSTGELFF NA NA TRBJ2-2 TRBV6-2/TRBV6-3
TGCAGTGCTAGAGACGGGAAGACAGGGGACACTGAAGCTTTCTTT CSARDGKTGDTEAFF NA TRBD1 TRBJ1-1 TRBV20-1
TGTGCCAGCAGGGCACTGGTATCGTATGGGAATCAGCCCCAGCATTTT CASRALVSYGNQPQHF few NA TRBJ1-5 TRBV6-1
TGTGCCAGCAGCCTCGCGGGGATGGGGACCACTGAAGCTTTCTTT CASSLAGMGTTEAFF NA NA TRBJ1-1 TRBV7-2
TGCAGTGTCTCATCCATGGGCAATCAGCCCCAGCATTTT CSVSSMGNQPQHF NA NA TRBJ1-5 TRBV20-1
TGTGCCACCACACTAGCGGGAGGGTACAATGAGCAGTTCTTC CATTLAGGYNEQFF NA TRBD2 TRBJ2-1 TRBV19
TGTGCCAGCAGCGGGACTAGCGGGAGTGCCGGGGAGCTGTTTTTT CASSGTSGSAGELFF NA TRBD2 TRBJ2-2 TRBV6-4
TGTGCCAGCAGCTTAGGCGGGGAAGAGACCCAGTACTTC CASSLGGEETQYF few NA TRBJ2-5 TRBV7-3
TGTGCCAGCCTCCTGACGTTACAGGCGCGCCAGCATTTT CASLLTLQARQHF NA NA TRBJ1-5 TRBV6-1
TGCAGTGCTAGAGATCCCCGGGGGGGCGGAGGTCGTAATCAGCCCCAGCATTTT CSARDPRGGGGRNQPQHF NA NA TRBJ1-5 TRBV20-1
TGCAGTGCTGCTACGAACACCGGGGAGCTGTTTTTT CSAATNTGELFF NA NA TRBJ2-2 TRBV20-1
TGTGCCAGCAGTCCCGGACTAGCGGGCAATTACAATGAGCAGTTCTTC CASSPGLAGNYNEQFF NA TRBD2 TRBJ2-1 TRBV27
TGTGCCATCAGTGAGTCGCGGGGATACACAGATACGCAGTATTTT CAISESRGYTDTQYF NA NA TRBJ2-3 TRBV10-3
TGTGCCAGCACCAAACAAAGACAAGAGACCCAGTACTTC CASTKQRQETQYF once NA TRBJ2-5 TRBV7-2
TGTGCCAGCAGCGCGACGGGATACCAAGAGACCCAGTACTTC CASSATGYQETQYF NA NA TRBJ2-5 TRBV9
TGCAGTGCTAGAGTAGGTGGGAGCGGTCAAGAGACCCAGTACTTC CSARVGGSGQETQYF NA NA TRBJ2-5 TRBV20-1
TGCAGTGCTATTCAGGGTAAGAGAAGTGGAAACACCATATATTTT CSAIQGKRSGNTIYF NA NA TRBJ1-3 TRBV20-1
TGTGCCAGCAGCTCCGGTCGGGGGCACGGGGAGCTGTTTTTT CASSSGRGHGELFF once NA TRBJ2-2 TRBV7-6
TGCAGTGTAAGGACAGGGCTCACCGGGGAGCTGTTTTTT CSVRTGLTGELFF NA TRBD1 TRBJ2-2 TRBV20-1
TGCAGTGCTGGACAGGGAGATCGGTCGGCGGAGACCCAGTACTTC CSAGQGDRSAETQYF NA TRBD1 TRBJ2-5 TRBV20-1
TGTGCCACCCGGCTAGGGAGCACAGATACGCAGTATTTT CATRLGSTDTQYF once NA TRBJ2-3 TRBV10-3
TGTGCCAGCAGGGAACAGTGGAACAATCAGCCCCAGCATTTT CASREQWNNQPQHF NA NA TRBJ1-5 TRBV28
TGTGCCAGCAGTGCGGGGGAGTTCGGGGACATTCAGTACTTC CASSAGEFGDIQYF NA NA TRBJ2-4 TRBV25-1
TGTGCCAGCTCACCGGGCGGCTCCTATAATTCACCCCTCCACTTT CASSPGGSYNSPLHF few NA TRBJ1-6 TRBV18
TGTGCCACCAGTGAACCCCCTAATAGCGGGAGAAAAAGGGGGCACCAAGAGACCCAGTACTTC CATSEPPNSGRKRGHQETQYF NA TRBD2 TRBJ2-5 TRBV24-1
TGTGCCAGCAGTGCCGCGAACACCGGGGAGCTGTTTTTT CASSAANTGELFF NA NA TRBJ2-2 TRBV6-4
TGTGCCAGCAGCTTAGGGACAGGGATCACAGATACGCAGTATTTT CASSLGTGITDTQYF NA TRBD1 TRBJ2-3 TRBV7-8
TGTGCCAGTAAAGGGCGCCAGGGGAACTATAGCAATCAGCCCCAGCATTTT CASKGRQGNYSNQPQHF few NA TRBJ1-5 TRBV19
TGTGCCAGCAGTAAAATGAACCTCAATCAGCCCCAGCATTTT CASSKMNLNQPQHF NA NA TRBJ1-5 TRBV6-1
TGTGCCAGCAGTGACTCGGGGAGGGGGAAAGGCTACACCTTC CASSDSGRGKGYTF few NA TRBJ1-2 TRBV6-4
TGTGCCAGCAGCATCAGCAGGGACTACTACGAGCAGTACTTC CASSISRDYYEQYF once TRBD2 TRBJ2-7 TRBV7-3
TGCGCCAGCAAAGTTGGGGGGCTTAACACCGGGGAGCTGTTTTTT CASKVGGLNTGELFF NA NA TRBJ2-2 TRBV10-2
TGTGCCAGCAGCTCTACAGGGGGGGGCTCCTACGAGCAGTACTTC CASSSTGGGSYEQYF NA NA TRBJ2-7 TRBV11-2
TGTGCCACCAGCAGAGTGGGTTCTAATGAAAAACTGTTTTTT CATSRVGSNEKLFF NA NA TRBJ1-4 TRBV15
TGTGCCAGCAAGACAACGGGGAACACTGAAGCTTTCTTT CASKTTGNTEAFF NA NA TRBJ1-1 TRBV6-1
TGCAGTGCTAGGGATTCGGGGGGGACCTTTAATCAGCCCCAGCATTTT CSARDSGGTFNQPQHF NA NA TRBJ1-5 TRBV20-1
TGTGCCAGCAGCTCCTCCGGAACCGGGACTAGCGGGTGGAATGAGCAGTTCTTC CASSSSGTGTSGWNEQFF once TRBD2 TRBJ2-1 TRBV7-3
TGTGCCAGCGCTATCGGGATCTACACTGAAGCTTTCTTT CASAIGIYTEAFF few NA TRBJ1-1 TRBV28